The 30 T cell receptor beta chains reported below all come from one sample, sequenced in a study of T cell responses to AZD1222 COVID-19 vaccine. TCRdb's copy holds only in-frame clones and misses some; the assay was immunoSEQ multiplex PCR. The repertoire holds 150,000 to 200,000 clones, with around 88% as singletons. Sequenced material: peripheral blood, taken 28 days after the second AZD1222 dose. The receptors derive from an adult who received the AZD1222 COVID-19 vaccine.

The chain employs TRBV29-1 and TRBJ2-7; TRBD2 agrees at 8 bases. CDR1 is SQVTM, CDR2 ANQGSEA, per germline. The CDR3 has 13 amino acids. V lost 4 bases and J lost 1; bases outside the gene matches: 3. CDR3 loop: CSVGVAGSYEQYF. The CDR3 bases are TGCAGCGTTGGGGTAGCGGGGTCCTACGAGCAGTACTTC.

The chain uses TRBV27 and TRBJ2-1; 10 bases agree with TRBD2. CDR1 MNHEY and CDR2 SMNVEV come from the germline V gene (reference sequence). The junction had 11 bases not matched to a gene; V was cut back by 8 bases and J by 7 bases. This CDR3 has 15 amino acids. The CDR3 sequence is CASSLTSGVKNEQFF. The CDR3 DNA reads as TGTGCCAGCTCCTTAACTAGCGGGGTAAAGAATGAGCAGTTCTTC.

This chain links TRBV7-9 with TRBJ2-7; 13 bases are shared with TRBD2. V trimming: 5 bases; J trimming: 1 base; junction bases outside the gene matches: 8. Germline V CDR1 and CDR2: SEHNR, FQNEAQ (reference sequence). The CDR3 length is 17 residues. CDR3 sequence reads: CASSASQGLAGSYEQYF. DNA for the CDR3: TGTGCCAGCAGCGCCTCACAGGGACTAGCGGGGTCCTACGAGCAGTACTTC.

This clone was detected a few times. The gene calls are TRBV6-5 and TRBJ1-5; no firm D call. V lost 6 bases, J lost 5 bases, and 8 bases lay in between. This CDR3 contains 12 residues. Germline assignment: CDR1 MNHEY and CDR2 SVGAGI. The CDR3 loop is CASRVKDQPQHF. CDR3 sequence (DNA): TGTGCCAGCAGGGTAAAAGATCAGCCCCAGCATTTT.

The CDR3: CASSSEPDRGLPTEAFF. CDR3 DNA: TGTGCCAGCAGCTCTGAGCCGGACAGGGGCCTACCCACTGAAGCTTTCTTT. The V and J genes are TRBV5-4 and TRBJ1-1; 9 bases map to TRBD1. J was trimmed by 4 bases and V by 3 bases; bases with no gene match: 13. Per germline, CDR1 SGHNT and CDR2 YYREEE (reference sequence). CDR3 length: 17 amino acids.

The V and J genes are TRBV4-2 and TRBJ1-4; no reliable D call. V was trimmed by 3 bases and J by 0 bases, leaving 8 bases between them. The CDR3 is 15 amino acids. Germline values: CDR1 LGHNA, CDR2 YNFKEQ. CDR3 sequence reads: CASSQNSATNEKLFF. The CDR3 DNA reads TGTGCCAGCAGCCAGAACAGTGCAACTAATGAAAAACTGTTTTTT.

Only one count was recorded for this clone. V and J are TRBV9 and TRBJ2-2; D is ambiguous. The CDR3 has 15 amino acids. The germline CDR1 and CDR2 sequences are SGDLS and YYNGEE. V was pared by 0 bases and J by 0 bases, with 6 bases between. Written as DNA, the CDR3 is TGTGCCAGCAGCGTAGGACCGACGAACACCGGGGAGCTGTTTTTT. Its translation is CASSVGPTNTGELFF.

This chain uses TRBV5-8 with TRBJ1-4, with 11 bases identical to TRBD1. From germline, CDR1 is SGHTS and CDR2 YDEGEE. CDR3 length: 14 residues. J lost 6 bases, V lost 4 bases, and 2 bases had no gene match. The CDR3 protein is CASSLDRGHEKLFF. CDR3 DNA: TGTGCCAGCAGCCTGGACAGGGGGCATGAAAAACTGTTTTTT. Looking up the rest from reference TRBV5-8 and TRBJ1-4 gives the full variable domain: EAGVTQSPTHLIKTRGQQATLRCSPISGHTSVYWYQQALGLGLQFLLWYDEGEERNRGNFPPRFSGRQFPNYSSELNVNALELEDSALYLCASSLDRGHEKLFFGSGTQLSVL.

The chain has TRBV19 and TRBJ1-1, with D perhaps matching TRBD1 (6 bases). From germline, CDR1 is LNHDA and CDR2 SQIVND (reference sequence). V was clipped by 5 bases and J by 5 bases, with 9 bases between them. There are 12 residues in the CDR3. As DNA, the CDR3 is TGTGCCAGTAGTCAGGGGCGGACTGAAGCTTTCTTT. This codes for CASSQGRTEAFF.

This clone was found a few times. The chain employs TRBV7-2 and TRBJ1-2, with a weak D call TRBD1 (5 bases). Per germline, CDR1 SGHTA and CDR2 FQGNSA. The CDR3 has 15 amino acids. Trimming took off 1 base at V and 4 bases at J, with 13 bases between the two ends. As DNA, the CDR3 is TGTGCCAGCAGCTTAGGCCCAGGGAGAGGCTATGGCTACACCTTC. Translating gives CASSLGPGRGYGYTF. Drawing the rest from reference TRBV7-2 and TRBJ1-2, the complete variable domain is GAGVSQSPSNKVTEKGKDVELRCDPISGHTALYWYRQSLGQGLEFLIYFQGNSAPDKSGLPSDRFSAERTGGSVSTLTIQRTQQEDSAVYLCASSLGPGRGYGYTFGSGTRLTVV.

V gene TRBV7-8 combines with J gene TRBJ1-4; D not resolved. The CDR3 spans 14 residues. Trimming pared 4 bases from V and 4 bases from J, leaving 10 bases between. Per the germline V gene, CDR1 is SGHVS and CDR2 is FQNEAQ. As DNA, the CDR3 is TGTGCCAGCAGCTCAGGACGGCTTAATGAAAAACTGTTTTTT. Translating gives CASSSGRLNEKLFF.

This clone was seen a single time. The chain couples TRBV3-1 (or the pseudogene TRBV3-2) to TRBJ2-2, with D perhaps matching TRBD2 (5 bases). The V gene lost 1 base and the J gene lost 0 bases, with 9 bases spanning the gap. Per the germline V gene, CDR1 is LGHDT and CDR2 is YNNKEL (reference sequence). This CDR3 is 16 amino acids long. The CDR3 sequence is CASSQGRTANTGELFF. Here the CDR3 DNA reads TGTGCCAGCAGCCAAGGGAGGACGGCGAACACCGGGGAGCTGTTTTTT.

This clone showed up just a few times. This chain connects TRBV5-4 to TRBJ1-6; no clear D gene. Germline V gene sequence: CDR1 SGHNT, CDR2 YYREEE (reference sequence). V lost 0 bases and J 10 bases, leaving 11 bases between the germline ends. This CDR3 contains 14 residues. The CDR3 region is CASSLDSLVSPLHF. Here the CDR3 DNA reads TGTGCCAGCAGCTTGGACAGTCTCGTCTCACCCCTCCACTTT.

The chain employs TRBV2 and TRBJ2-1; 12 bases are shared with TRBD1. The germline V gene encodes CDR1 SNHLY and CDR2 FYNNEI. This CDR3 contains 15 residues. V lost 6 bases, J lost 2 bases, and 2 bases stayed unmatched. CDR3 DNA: TGTGCCAGCAGATGGGACAGGGGGCCCTACAATGAGCAGTTCTTC. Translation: CASRWDRGPYNEQFF.

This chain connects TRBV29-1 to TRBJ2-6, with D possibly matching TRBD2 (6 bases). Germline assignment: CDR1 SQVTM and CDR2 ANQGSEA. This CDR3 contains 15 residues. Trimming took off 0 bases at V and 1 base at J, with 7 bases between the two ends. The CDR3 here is CSVEDGGSGANVLTF. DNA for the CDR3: TGCAGCGTTGAAGATGGGGGGTCTGGGGCCAACGTCCTGACTTTC.

CDR3 in amino acids: CASSRTGGGNTIYF. CDR3 nucleotides: TGTGCCAGCAGCCGGACAGGGGGAGGAAACACCATATATTTT. This sequence joins TRBV14 and TRBJ1-3, with TRBD1 matching 10 bases. J lost 4 bases, V lost 4 bases, and 1 base had no gene match. Germline V CDR1 and CDR2: SGHDN, FVKESK. There are 14 residues in the CDR3. The full variable domain, completed using reference TRBV14 and TRBJ1-3, is EAGVTQFPSHSVIEKGQTVTLRCDPISGHDNLYWYRRVMGKEIKFLLHFVKESKQDESGMPNNRFLAERTGGTYSTLKVQPAELEDSGVYFCASSRTGGGNTIYFGEGSWLTVV.

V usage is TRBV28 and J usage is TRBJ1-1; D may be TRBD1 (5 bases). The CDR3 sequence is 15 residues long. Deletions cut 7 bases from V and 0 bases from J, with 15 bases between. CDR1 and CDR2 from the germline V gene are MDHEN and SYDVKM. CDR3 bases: TGTGCCAGCACTCTTGTGGGGGATCTGAACACTGAAGCTTTCTTT. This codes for CASTLVGDLNTEAFF.

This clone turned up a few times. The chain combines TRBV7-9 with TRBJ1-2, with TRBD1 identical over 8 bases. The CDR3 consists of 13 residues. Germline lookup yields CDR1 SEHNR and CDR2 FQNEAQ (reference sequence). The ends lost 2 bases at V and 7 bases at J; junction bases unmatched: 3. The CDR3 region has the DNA TGTGCCAGCAGCTTAACACAGGGGGTTGGCTACACCTTC. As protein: CASSLTQGVGYTF.

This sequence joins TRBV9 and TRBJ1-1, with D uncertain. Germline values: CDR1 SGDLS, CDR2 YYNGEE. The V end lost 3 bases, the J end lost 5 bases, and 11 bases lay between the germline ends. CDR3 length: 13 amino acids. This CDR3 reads CASSEGGRTEAFF. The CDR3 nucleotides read TGTGCCAGCAGCGAGGGAGGAAGGACTGAAGCTTTCTTT. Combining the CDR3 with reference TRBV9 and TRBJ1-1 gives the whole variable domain DSGVTQTPKHLITATGQRVTLRCSPRSGDLSVYWYQQSLDQGLQFLIQYYNGEERAKGNILERFSAQQFPDLHSELNLSSLELGDSALYFCASSEGGRTEAFFGQGTRLTVV.

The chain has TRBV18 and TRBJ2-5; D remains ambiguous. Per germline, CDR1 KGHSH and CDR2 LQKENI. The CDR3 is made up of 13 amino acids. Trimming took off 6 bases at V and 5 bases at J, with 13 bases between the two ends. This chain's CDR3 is CASSQLGYETQYF. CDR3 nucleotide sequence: TGTGCCAGCTCCCAATTGGGTTACGAGACCCAGTACTTC.

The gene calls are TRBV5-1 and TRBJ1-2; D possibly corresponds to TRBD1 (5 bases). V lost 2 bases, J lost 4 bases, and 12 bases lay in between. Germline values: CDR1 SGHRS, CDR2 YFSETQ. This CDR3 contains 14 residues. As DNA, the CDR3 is TGCGCCAGCAGCTTCAGCCCAGGGAGCTATGGCTACACCTTC. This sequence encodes CASSFSPGSYGYTF. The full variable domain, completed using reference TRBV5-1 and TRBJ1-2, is KAGVTQTPRYLIKTRGQQVTLSCSPISGHRSVSWYQQTPGQGLQFLFEYFSETQRNKGNFPGRFSGRQFSNSRSEMNVSTLELGDSALYLCASSFSPGSYGYTFGSGTRLTVV.

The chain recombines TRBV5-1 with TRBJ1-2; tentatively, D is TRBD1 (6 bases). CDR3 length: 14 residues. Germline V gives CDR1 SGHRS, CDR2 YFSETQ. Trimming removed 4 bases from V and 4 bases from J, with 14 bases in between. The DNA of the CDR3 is TGCGCCAGCAGCCTTCGGACAGAAACCTATGGCTACACCTTC. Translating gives CASSLRTETYGYTF. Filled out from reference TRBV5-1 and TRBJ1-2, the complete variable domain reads KAGVTQTPRYLIKTRGQQVTLSCSPISGHRSVSWYQQTPGQGLQFLFEYFSETQRNKGNFPGRFSGRQFSNSRSEMNVSTLELGDSALYLCASSLRTETYGYTFGSGTRLTVV.

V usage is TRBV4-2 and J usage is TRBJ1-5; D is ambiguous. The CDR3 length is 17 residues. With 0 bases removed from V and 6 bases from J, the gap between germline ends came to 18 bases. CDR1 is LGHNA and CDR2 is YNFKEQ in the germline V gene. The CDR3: CASSQDGRVGEGQPQHF. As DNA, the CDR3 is TGTGCCAGCAGCCAAGATGGGAGGGTTGGGGAGGGTCAGCCCCAGCATTTT.

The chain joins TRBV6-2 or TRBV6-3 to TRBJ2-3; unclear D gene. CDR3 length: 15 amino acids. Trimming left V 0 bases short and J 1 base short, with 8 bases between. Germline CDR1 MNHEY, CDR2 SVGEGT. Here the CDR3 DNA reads TGTGCCAGCAGTTACTCCCCCGGAGGCACAGATACGCAGTATTTT. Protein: CASSYSPGGTDTQYF.

The CDR3 region has the DNA TGCGCCAGCAGCTTGGGATTACTAGCGGGGGGTTCGAACACCGGGGAGCTGTTTTTT. Translating it yields CASSLGLLAGGSNTGELFF. This chain connects TRBV5-1 to TRBJ2-2; TRBD2 matches at 12 bases. Germline V gives CDR1 SGHRS, CDR2 YFSETQ. Unmatched junction bases numbered 6, after V lost 0 bases and J lost 0 bases. This CDR3 has 19 residues.

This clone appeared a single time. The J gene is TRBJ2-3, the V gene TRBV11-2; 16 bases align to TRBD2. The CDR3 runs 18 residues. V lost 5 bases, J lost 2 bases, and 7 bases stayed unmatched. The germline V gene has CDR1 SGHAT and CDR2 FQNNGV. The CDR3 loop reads CASSLGTSGGVVTDTQYF. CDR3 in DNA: TGTGCCAGCAGCCTCGGGACTAGCGGGGGGGTCGTCACAGATACGCAGTATTTT.

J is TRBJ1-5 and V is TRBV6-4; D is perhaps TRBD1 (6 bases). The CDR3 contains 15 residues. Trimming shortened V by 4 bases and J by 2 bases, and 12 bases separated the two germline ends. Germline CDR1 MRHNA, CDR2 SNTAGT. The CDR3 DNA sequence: TGTGCCAGCAGTGCCTCCCCAGGGGGCAATCAGCCCCAGCATTTT. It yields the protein CASSASPGGNQPQHF.

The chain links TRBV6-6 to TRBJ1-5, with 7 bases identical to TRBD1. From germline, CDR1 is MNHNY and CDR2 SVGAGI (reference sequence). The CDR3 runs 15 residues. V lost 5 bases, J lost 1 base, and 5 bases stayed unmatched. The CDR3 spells CASSDREGSNQPQHF. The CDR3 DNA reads TGTGCCAGCAGTGACAGGGAGGGAAGCAATCAGCCCCAGCATTTT.

The CDR3 bases are TGCGCCAGCAGCTCGTTTTGGGGCAATGAGCAGTTCTTC. This codes for CASSSFWGNEQFF. The chain carries TRBV4-1 and TRBJ2-1; D is unresolved. V was pared by 5 bases and J by 6 bases, with 11 bases between. This CDR3 is 13 amino acids long. In germline, CDR1 is MGHRA, CDR2 YSYEKL.

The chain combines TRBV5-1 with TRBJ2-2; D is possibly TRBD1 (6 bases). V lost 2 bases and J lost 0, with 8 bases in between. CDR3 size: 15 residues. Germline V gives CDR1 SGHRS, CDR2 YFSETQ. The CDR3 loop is CASSLDRTNTGELFF. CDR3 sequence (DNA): TGCGCCAGCAGCTTAGACAGGACGAACACCGGGGAGCTGTTTTTT.